Below, 25 T cell receptor beta chains from the same sample are listed, as sequenced in a study of T cell responses to AZD1222 COVID-19 vaccine. Profiled with immunoSEQ multiplex PCR; TCRdb holds only in-frame clones, not every one. The data contain more than 150,000 clones, around 90% of them singletons. Specimen: peripheral blood, collected on day 0 of AZD1222 vaccination. The receptors stem from an adult in good health.

The chain is built from TRBV18 and TRBJ2-1; D remains ambiguous. The V end was cut by 0 bases, the J end by 0 bases, with 9 bases between. In germline, CDR1 is KGHSH, CDR2 LQKENI. This CDR3 contains 16 residues. CDR3 in DNA: TGTGCCAGCTCACCACCGGGCGCCAGCTCCTACAATGAGCAGTTCTTC. It specifies CASSPPGASSYNEQFF.

The CDR3 sequence: CSVDGRDRYGYTF. The CDR3, as DNA: TGCAGCGTTGATGGCAGGGACCGCTATGGCTACACCTTC. V is TRBV29-1 and J is TRBJ1-2; TRBD1 is a possible D gene (5 bases). The germline gives CDR1 SQVTM, CDR2 ANQGSEA. The ends were cut back, 3 bases at V and 4 bases at J, with 12 bases in the middle. The CDR3 length is 13 residues. Looking up the rest from reference TRBV29-1 and TRBJ1-2 gives the full variable domain: SAVISQKPSRDICQRGTSLTIQCQVDSQVTMMFWYRQQPGQSLTLIATANQGSEATYESGFVIDKFPISRPNLTFSTLTVSNMSPEDSSIYLCSVDGRDRYGYTFGSGTRLTVV.

The rearrangement uses TRBV30 and TRBJ2-1; 7 bases fit TRBD2. V gave up 0 bases and J gave up 15 bases; unmatched junction bases: 8. The CDR3 loop spans 12 amino acids. In germline, CDR1 is GTSNPN, CDR2 SVGIG (reference sequence). The CDR3 nucleotides are TGTGCCTGGAGTGTACGTGGCGGGAGAGTGTTCTTC. Protein product: CAWSVRGGRVFF.

The chain employs TRBV5-1 and TRBJ1-2; 10 bases agree with TRBD1. The CDR3 length is 16 residues. Per the germline V gene, CDR1 is SGHRS and CDR2 is YFSETQ. Losses at the gene ends were 0 bases for V and 7 bases for J; bases not matched to a gene: 9. DNA of the CDR3: TGCGCCAGCAGCTTGGTCCTCGGGACAGGGGTCTCTGGCTACACCTTC. Translated, it gives CASSLVLGTGVSGYTF.

The V and J genes are TRBV10-2 and TRBJ2-3; 8 nucleotides match TRBD1. Unmatched junction bases numbered 3, after V lost 7 bases and J lost 3 bases. CDR1 WSHSY and CDR2 SAAADI come from the germline V gene. The length of the CDR3 is 13 residues. DNA for the CDR3: TGCGCCAGCACTCGGACAGGGACAGATACGCAGTATTTT. Its protein product is CASTRTGTDTQYF.

The chain joins TRBV10-3 to TRBJ2-2; D is tentatively TRBD1 or TRBD2 (5 bases each). The length of the CDR3 is 16 residues. From germline, CDR1 is ENHRY and CDR2 SYGVKD. V was pared by 2 bases and J by 2 bases, with 12 bases between. CDR3 region: CAISESRGTNTGELFF. DNA of the CDR3: TGTGCCATCAGTGAGAGTAGAGGGACCAACACCGGGGAGCTGTTTTTT.

The chain recombines TRBV28 with TRBJ2-7; D is unresolved. V lost 6 bases and J lost 6, with 9 bases in between. The CDR3 spans 11 residues. The germline V gene encodes CDR1 MDHEN and CDR2 SYDVKM. This CDR3 reads CASSLWGEQYF. The DNA for the CDR3 is TGTGCCAGCAGCCTTTGGGGCGAGCAGTACTTC.

This rearrangement joins TRBV5-4 to TRBJ1-1, with 9 positions matching TRBD1. This CDR3 contains 15 residues. V lost 5 bases to trimming and J lost 2 bases; unmatched junction nucleotides: 7. Germline V gene sequence: CDR1 SGHNT, CDR2 YYREEE (reference sequence). The CDR3 bases are TGTGCCAGCAGGGAAGGGACAGGGCGAAACACTGAAGCTTTCTTT. It codes for CASREGTGRNTEAFF.

The J gene is TRBJ2-2, the V gene TRBV30; 15 bases line up with TRBD2. The germline gives CDR1 GTSNPN, CDR2 SVGIG (reference sequence). This CDR3 has 18 amino acids. V gave up 3 bases and J gave up 4 bases; unmatched junction bases: 9. The CDR3 protein is CAWRLGLAGGRGTGELFF. The CDR3 nucleotides are TGTGCCTGGAGGCTCGGACTAGCGGGAGGGCGGGGCACCGGGGAGCTGTTTTTT.

This chain uses TRBV2 with TRBJ1-5; 11 positions agree with TRBD1. The V segment lost 6 bases and the J segment 5 bases; nucleotides outside the gene matches: 0. CDR1 is SNHLY and CDR2 is FYNNEI in the germline V gene. The CDR3 length is 13 residues. CDR3 sequence: CASRGQGDQPQHF. As DNA, the CDR3 is TGTGCCAGCAGGGGACAGGGGGATCAGCCCCAGCATTTT.

This clone was recorded a few times. The rearrangement links TRBV5-1 to TRBJ1-2; D is unclear. V was cut by 2 bases and J by 2 bases, with 7 bases left in between. The CDR3 consists of 13 residues. The germline V gene has CDR1 SGHRS and CDR2 YFSETQ. The CDR3 nucleotides are TGCGCCAGCAGCTTTATCGTGAACTATGGCTACACCTTC. The encoded protein is CASSFIVNYGYTF.

The chain employs TRBV27 and TRBJ1-6; 9 positions match TRBD1. Germline CDR1 is MNHEY and CDR2 is SMNVEV (reference sequence). The CDR3 runs to 15 residues. With V trimmed by 5 bases and J by 7 bases, 6 bases remained unmatched. This CDR3 is CASSPGQGSNSPLHF. In nucleotides, the CDR3 is TGTGCCAGCAGTCCCGGACAGGGGTCGAATTCACCCCTCCACTTT.

The chain has TRBV21-1 and TRBJ2-1; the D segment call TRBD2 is taken from the table without a DNA check. TRBV21-1 constitutes a pseudogene. The CDR3 consists of 16 residues. The CDR3 reads CASNETWIAEGSEQFF. Written as DNA, the CDR3 is TGTGCCAGCAACGAGACATGGATAGCGGAGGGCAGTGAGCAGTTCTTC.

The V call is TRBV28, the J call TRBJ2-5; 9 bases agree with TRBD2. Per the germline V gene, CDR1 is MDHEN and CDR2 is SYDVKM. The CDR3 loop spans 13 amino acids. V shed 7 bases, J shed 3 bases, and the junction held 3 bases outside the gene matches. DNA for the CDR3: TGTGCCAGCAAAGCGGGGGGCAAAGAGACCCAGTACTTC. It translates to CASKAGGKETQYF.

The V and J genes are TRBV6-5 and TRBJ1-5, with D possibly being TRBD1 (5 bases). Trimming took off 6 bases at V and 7 bases at J, with 19 bases between the two ends. Germline assignment: CDR1 MNHEY and CDR2 SVGAGI. The CDR3 is 15 amino acids. The chain's CDR3 is CASRGRRASGQPQHF. CDR3 nucleotide sequence: TGTGCCAGCAGAGGGCGCAGGGCGTCTGGGCAGCCCCAGCATTTT.

CDR3 region: CASSGGRSNSPLHF. Here the CDR3 DNA reads TGTGCCAGCAGCGGAGGCAGGTCAAATTCACCCCTCCACTTT. This chain connects TRBV2 to TRBJ1-6; no reliable D call. Germline values: CDR1 SNHLY, CDR2 FYNNEI. The CDR3 spans 14 residues. Trimming left V 6 bases short and J 7 bases short, with 13 bases between.

V and J are TRBV4-3 and TRBJ2-2; tentative D call: TRBD1 (6 bases). This CDR3 is built from 18 residues. CDR1 is LGHNA, CDR2 YSLEER, per germline. The V and J ends lost 1 base and 4 bases respectively, with 19 bases between them. The CDR3 nucleotides are TGCGCCAGCAGCCAAGCAGGGGATTGGGTATGGAGCACCGGGGAGCTGTTTTTT. It codes for CASSQAGDWVWSTGELFF.

This chain connects TRBV10-1 to TRBJ2-7, with D perhaps matching TRBD1 (5 bases). From germline, CDR1 is WNHNN and CDR2 SYGVQD (reference sequence). The V gene lost 4 bases and the J gene lost 2 bases, with 6 bases spanning the gap. This CDR3 region has 12 residues. The DNA for the CDR3 is TGCGCCAGCAGTGCGACAGCCTACGAGCAGTACTTC. This sequence encodes CASSATAYEQYF.

The chain joins TRBV28 to TRBJ2-7; 11 bases fit TRBD2. The trim removed 4 bases at V and 5 bases at J, leaving 7 bases unmatched. This CDR3 contains 15 residues. CDR1 and CDR2 (germline): MDHEN, SYDVKM. In DNA, the CDR3 is TGTGCCAGCAGTTCCGGGACTAGCGGTTCCCACGAGCAGTACTTC. Protein: CASSSGTSGSHEQYF.

This clone is a singleton in its sample. The junction does not match germline at one end; this may be a read error. The chain is built from TRBV7-3 and TRBJ1-1; 8 nucleotides align to TRBD1. CDR1 SGHTA and CDR2 FQGTGA come from the germline V gene. This CDR3 is 15 amino acids long. The CDR3 loop is CASSSPGTGNSEAFF. The CDR3 nucleotides are TGTGCCAGCAGCTCGCCCGGGACAGGAAACAGTGAAGCTTTCTTT.

The chain joins TRBV7-9 to TRBJ2-2, with D possibly matching TRBD2 (5 bases). The V end lost 2 bases, the J end lost 7 bases, and 8 bases lay between the germline ends. The CDR3 has 13 amino acids. Germline CDR1 and CDR2: SEHNR and FQNEAQ (reference sequence). CDR3: CASSLMSGGELFF. CDR3 coding DNA: TGTGCCAGCAGCTTAATGAGCGGCGGGGAGCTGTTTTTT.

There are a few counts of this clone. V and J are TRBV29-1 and TRBJ2-7; no clear D gene. The germline V and J ends were trimmed by 7 bases and 1 base, with 8 bases remaining between them. The CDR3 has 11 residues. Germline V gene sequence: CDR1 SQVTM, CDR2 ANQGSEA. The CDR3 coding sequence is TGCAGCGGCCGCCAGTCCTACGAGCAGTACTTC. Translated: CSGRQSYEQYF.

V is TRBV5-5 and J is TRBJ1-2; 8 positions agree with TRBD1. The CDR3 has 14 amino acids. Germline CDR1 and CDR2: SGHKS and YYEKEE (reference sequence). Germline trimming cut 3 bases from V and 8 bases from J; bases unmatched to any gene: 9. The CDR3 DNA reads as TGTGCCAGCAGCTGGGAGACAGGGGAAGGGGGCTACACCTTC. Protein product: CASSWETGEGGYTF. Full variable domain (rest looked up from reference TRBV5-5 and TRBJ1-2): DAGVTQSPTHLIKTRGQQVTLRCSPISGHKSVSWYQQVLGQGPQFIFQYYEKEERGRGNFPDRFSARQFPNYSSELNVNALLLGDSALYLCASSWETGEGGYTFGSGTRLTVV.

This chain joins TRBV5-1 and TRBJ1-4, with D perhaps matching TRBD1 (5 bases). Per the germline V gene, CDR1 is SGHRS and CDR2 is YFSETQ. The CDR3 has 14 residues. The V gene lost 0 bases and the J gene lost 4 bases, with 7 bases spanning the gap. CDR3 sequence reads: CASSLGQLNEKLFF. Written as DNA, the CDR3 is TGCGCCAGCAGCTTGGGACAGCTTAATGAAAAACTGTTTTTT.

V and J are TRBV18 and TRBJ2-7; D is perhaps TRBD2 (6 bases). The CDR3 is made up of 15 amino acids. The germline V and J ends were trimmed by 6 bases and 3 bases, with 18 bases remaining between them. Per germline, CDR1 KGHSH and CDR2 LQKENI. The CDR3: CASSDRRGRNYEQYF. For the CDR3, the DNA is TGTGCCAGCTCCGACCGGCGGGGCAGGAACTACGAGCAGTACTTC.